The 22 T cell receptor beta chains reported below all come from one sample, sequenced in a study of blood T cell repertoires in COVID-19. TCRdb's copy holds only in-frame clones and misses some; the assay was immunoSEQ multiplex PCR. Found here are around 61,000 clones, 81% of them singletons; the top ten hold roughly 14%. Sample: peripheral blood. The receptors derive from a man older than 75 with acute or convalescent COVID-19.

This clone was observed a single time. CDR3 residues: CASSRSGGPYNEQFF. CDR3 nucleotides: TGTGCCAGCAGCCGCAGCGGGGGGCCCTACAATGAGCAGTTCTTC. The V gene is TRBV7-3, the J gene TRBJ2-1; 9 nucleotides agree with TRBD2. Germline V gene lookup returns CDR1 SGHTA and CDR2 FQGTGA. V trimming: 5 bases; J trimming: 2 bases; junction bases outside the gene matches: 4. The CDR3 spans 15 residues. The full variable domain, in which reference TRBV7-3 and TRBJ2-1 provide the parts outside the CDR3, is GAGVSQTPSNKVTEKGKYVELRCDPISGHTALYWYRQSLGQGPEFLIYFQGTGAADDSGLPNDRFFAVRPEGSVSTLKIQRTERGDSAVYLCASSRSGGPYNEQFFGPGTRLTVL.

This clone appeared once. This chain uses TRBV6-5 with TRBJ1-5; D not resolved. Looked up from germline, CDR1 is MNHEY and CDR2 is SVGAGI. CDR3 length equals 14 residues. V was trimmed by 2 bases and J by 5 bases, leaving 10 bases between them. The CDR3 is CASSYRGWDQPQHF. For the CDR3, the DNA is TGTGCCAGCAGTTACCGGGGTTGGGATCAGCCCCAGCATTTT.

In this sample, this clone turned up once. The V call is TRBV6-6, the J call TRBJ1-2; TRBD1 might be the D (6 bases). V was clipped by 9 bases and J by 4 bases, with 15 bases between them. The CDR3 has 13 residues. CDR1 is MNHNY and CDR2 is SVGAGI in the germline V gene (reference sequence). The CDR3 is CASFVDSGYGYTF. The CDR3 coding sequence is TGTGCCAGTTTCGTGGACAGCGGCTATGGCTACACCTTC.

There are many counts of this clone. The chain combines TRBV28 with TRBJ1-1; D uncertain. The CDR3 loop spans 15 amino acids. From germline, CDR1 is MDHEN and CDR2 SYDVKM. Trimming cost V 5 bases and J 4 bases, with 17 bases left between them. CDR3 amino acids: CASSARLTGSTEAFF. Written as DNA, the CDR3 is TGTGCCAGCAGTGCCAGACTCACCGGTAGCACTGAAGCTTTCTTT. Full variable domain (remainder filled in from reference TRBV28 and TRBJ1-1): DVKVTQSSRYLVKRTGEKVFLECVQDMDHENMFWYRQDPGLGLRLIYFSYDVKMKEKGDIPEGYSVSREKKERFSLILESASTNQTSMYLCASSARLTGSTEAFFGQGTRLTVV.

The genes are TRBV2 and TRBJ2-3, with 11 positions matching TRBD2. This CDR3 comprises 15 residues. V was pared by 7 bases and J by 4 bases, with 7 bases of the junction left unmatched. Germline lookup yields CDR1 SNHLY and CDR2 FYNNEI. CDR3 amino acids: CASKTGTSGPDTQYF. The CDR3 region has the DNA TGTGCCAGCAAAACCGGGACTAGCGGCCCAGATACGCAGTATTTT.

The V call is TRBV28, the J call TRBJ1-6, with 10 bases identical to TRBD1. Looked up from germline, CDR1 is MDHEN and CDR2 is SYDVKM. This CDR3 has 15 residues. V lost 5 bases to trimming and J lost 10 bases; unmatched junction nucleotides: 8. The CDR3 sequence is CASSTGTGVQSPLHF. The CDR3 DNA reads TGTGCCAGCAGTACCGGGACAGGGGTTCAATCACCCCTCCACTTT.

The chain couples TRBV29-1 to TRBJ2-7, with D possibly TRBD1 on 7 matching bases. This CDR3 has 13 residues. Germline CDR1 reads SQVTM; CDR2 reads ANQGSEA. The V and J ends lost 5 bases and 6 bases respectively, with 17 bases between them. CDR3 sequence reads: CSVNRGGTGEQYF. CDR3 coding DNA: TGCAGCGTTAACAGGGGAGGAACGGGCGAGCAGTACTTC.

V and J are TRBV12-3 or TRBV12-4 and TRBJ1-1; maybe TRBD1 (5 bases). Between the trimmed V and J ends, which lost 5 bases and 8 bases, there was a span of 15 bases. The CDR3 is made up of 13 amino acids. Written as DNA, the CDR3 is TGTGCCAGCAGTACCGTGGGAGGGGCCGAAGCTTTCTTT. This translates into CASSTVGGAEAFF.

The chain uses TRBV7-9 and TRBJ2-5, with D perhaps matching TRBD2 (6 bases). Trimming stripped 7 bases from V and 5 bases from J, with 23 bases between. The CDR3 is made up of 16 amino acids. The germline CDR1 and CDR2 sequences are SEHNR and FQNEAQ (reference sequence). Here the CDR3 reads CASNPYGGGRGETQYF. For the CDR3, the DNA is TGTGCCAGCAACCCCTACGGGGGTGGCCGTGGGGAGACCCAGTACTTC.

The rearrangement joins TRBV19 to TRBJ1-1, with 9 bases that match TRBD1. The germline V gene encodes CDR1 LNHDA and CDR2 SQIVND (reference sequence). V was clipped by 5 bases and J by 1 base; unmatched bases: 8. This CDR3 is 16 amino acids long. In DNA form, the CDR3 reads TGTGCCAGTAGTTATACAGCGACAGGGGGGAACACTGAAGCTTTCTTT. Translation gives CASSYTATGGNTEAFF.

The chain carries TRBV18 and TRBJ1-5; perhaps TRBD1 as D (5 bases). The CDR3 totals 16 residues. Germline loops: CDR1 KGHSH, CDR2 LQKENI. Trimming removed 3 bases from V and 4 bases from J, with 16 bases in between. The CDR3 here is CASSPVGGARNQPQHF. The DNA of the CDR3 is TGTGCCAGCTCACCCGTCGGCGGGGCCCGAAATCAGCCCCAGCATTTT. The full variable domain, rest sourced from reference TRBV18 and TRBJ1-5, is NAGVMQNPRHLVRRRGQEARLRCSPMKGHSHVYWYRQLPEEGLKFMVYLQKENIIDESGMPKERFSAEFPKEGPSILRIQQVVRGDSAAYFCASSPVGGARNQPQHFGDGTRLSIL.

The rearrangement uses TRBV6-4 and TRBJ2-1; 14 nucleotides match TRBD2. Germline V gene data show CDR1 as MRHNA and CDR2 as SNTAGT. This CDR3 is built from 16 residues. The J segment lost 7 bases and the V segment lost 0 bases, leaving 2 bases of the junction unmatched. The CDR3 coding sequence is TGTGCCAGCAGTGACTCGACTAGCGGGAGGGCAAATGAGCAGTTCTTC. Protein product: CASSDSTSGRANEQFF.

The chain is built from TRBV28 and TRBJ2-6, with D perhaps TRBD2 (6 bases). V lost 6 bases and J 4 bases, leaving 13 bases between the germline ends. CDR3 length: 15 amino acids. Germline loops: CDR1 MDHEN, CDR2 SYDVKM. CDR3 bases: TGTGCCAGCAGCCCACCGGGGGAGGGGGCCAACGTCCTGACTTTC. The encoded protein is CASSPPGEGANVLTF.

This chain connects TRBV5-5 to TRBJ2-3, with D possibly being TRBD2 (7 bases). Germline loops: CDR1 SGHKS, CDR2 YYEKEE (reference sequence). This CDR3 has 17 amino acids. Trimming left V 4 bases short and J 2 bases short, with 20 bases between. The CDR3 sequence: CASSRGGRGLSTDTQYF. In DNA, the CDR3 is TGTGCCAGCAGCCGAGGAGGCAGGGGACTATCCACAGATACGCAGTATTTT.

The gene calls are TRBV29-1 and TRBJ1-1; the match to TRBD1 covers 11 bases. CDR1 is SQVTM and CDR2 is ANQGSEA in the germline V gene. The CDR3 totals 13 residues. Germline trimming cut 4 bases from V and 3 bases from J; bases unmatched to any gene: 1. The DNA of the CDR3 is TGCAGCGTTGTGGGACAGGGGGACACTGAAGCTTTCTTT. It yields the protein CSVVGQGDTEAFF.

For the CDR3, the DNA is TGTGCCAGTAGTACAGTACAGGATTATACGCAGTATTTT. It yields the protein CASSTVQDYTQYF. This sequence joins TRBV19 and TRBJ2-3, with D maybe TRBD1 (5 bases). Germline lookup yields CDR1 LNHDA and CDR2 SQIVND (reference sequence). The CDR3 totals 13 residues. Trimming shortened V by 4 bases and J by 7 bases, and 12 bases separated the two germline ends.

This clone was observed a handful of times. V gene TRBV2 combines with J gene TRBJ2-3; 10 bases are shared with TRBD2. The CDR3 extends over 17 amino acids. The V segment lost 3 bases and the J segment 0 bases; nucleotides outside the gene matches: 6. Looked up from germline, CDR1 is SNHLY and CDR2 is FYNNEI. The CDR3 coding sequence is TGTGCCAGCAGTGAGATTAGCGGGGGGAGTAGCACAGATACGCAGTATTTT. Amino acid sequence: CASSEISGGSSTDTQYF.

The CDR3 protein is CASTSGGTDTQYF. Written as DNA, the CDR3 is TGTGCCAGCACAAGCGGAGGCACAGATACGCAGTATTTT. V is TRBV28 and J is TRBJ2-3; tentatively, D is TRBD2 (5 bases). Germline V gene data show CDR1 as MDHEN and CDR2 as SYDVKM. Between the trimmed V and J ends, which lost 7 bases and 1 base, there was a span of 9 bases. This CDR3 has 13 residues.

This chain's CDR3 is CAGKTGVGNEKLFF. In DNA form, the CDR3 reads TGTGCCGGAAAGACAGGAGTTGGCAATGAAAAACTGTTTTTT. V usage is TRBV6-5 and J usage is TRBJ1-4; perhaps TRBD1 as D (6 bases). Germline lookup yields CDR1 MNHEY and CDR2 SVGAGI. Between the trimmed V and J ends, which lost 11 bases and 5 bases, there was a span of 18 bases. This CDR3 has 14 residues.

The chain uses TRBV7-9 and TRBJ2-3; TRBD2 matches 12 bases. Germline lookup yields CDR1 SEHNR and CDR2 FQNEAQ (reference sequence). The CDR3 covers 16 residues. The V segment lost 1 base and the J segment 2 bases; nucleotides outside the gene matches: 1. CDR3: CASSLGLAGVTDTQYF. CDR3 bases: TGTGCCAGCAGCTTAGGACTAGCGGGAGTCACAGATACGCAGTATTTT. The full variable domain, in which reference TRBV7-9 and TRBJ2-3 provide the parts outside the CDR3, is DTGVSQNPRHKITKRGQNVTFRCDPISEHNRLYWYRQTLGQGPEFLTYFQNEAQLEKSRLLSDRFSAERPKGSFSTLEIQRTEQGDSAMYLCASSLGLAGVTDTQYFGPGTRLTVL.

The genes are TRBV7-3 and TRBJ2-1; no definite D call. The V gene lost 2 bases and the J gene lost 6 bases, with 8 bases spanning the gap. Per germline, CDR1 SGHTA and CDR2 FQGTGA. The CDR3 has 13 residues. As DNA, the CDR3 is TGTGCCAGCAGCTTACAGCTAGTCAATGAGCAGTTCTTC. Its translation is CASSLQLVNEQFF.

The chain uses TRBV24-1 and TRBJ1-2; tentative D call: TRBD1 (5 bases). The V gene lost 10 bases and the J gene lost 4 bases, with 15 bases spanning the gap. The germline CDR1 and CDR2 sequences are KGHDR and SFDVKD. This CDR3 has 13 amino acids. CDR3 protein: CATQDGNFYGYTF. The CDR3 nucleotides are TGTGCCACACAGGACGGAAACTTCTATGGCTACACCTTC.